The 10 T cell receptor beta chains below come from one sample, sequenced in a study of cytomegalovirus exposure and HLA in healthy donors. A multiplex PCR was run with 60 Vbeta primers and 13 Jbeta primers. Generated by immunoSEQ multiplex PCR, the TCRdb table keeps only in-frame clones and is missing some. The table records about 160,000 clones, about four fifths of them present only once. The sequenced sample was PBMCs. The receptors come from a male donor in good health and CMV-seropositive.

The chain combines TRBV7-9 with TRBJ2-7; 15 positions agree with TRBD2. Germline V gene data show CDR1 as SEHNR and CDR2 as FQNEAQ (reference sequence). Trimming removed 5 bases from V and 7 bases from J; junction bases left unmatched: 12. This CDR3 has 17 residues. CDR3 DNA sequence: TGTGCCAGCAGCCTCCCCCCGGGACTAGCGGGAGGAGTGGAGCAGTACTTC. It is translated as CASSLPPGLAGGVEQYF. Full variable domain (rest looked up from reference TRBV7-9 and TRBJ2-7): DTGVSQNPRHKITKRGQNVTFRCDPISEHNRLYWYRQTLGQGPEFLTYFQNEAQLEKSRLLSDRFSAERPKGSFSTLEIQRTEQGDSAMYLCASSLPPGLAGGVEQYFGPGTRLTVT.

This clone has just a few counts. The J gene is TRBJ1-2, the V gene TRBV5-5; 9 nucleotides agree with TRBD1. The CDR3 contains 15 residues. CDR1 is SGHKS and CDR2 is YYEKEE in the germline V gene (reference sequence). V was pared by 0 bases and J by 5 bases, with 5 bases of the junction left unmatched. CDR3 loop: CASSLGQGGGYGYTF. CDR3 coding DNA: TGTGCCAGCAGCTTGGGACAGGGGGGGGGATATGGCTACACCTTC.

V gene TRBV5-6 combines with J gene TRBJ2-7, with D hard to call. Germline V gene data show CDR1 as SGHDT and CDR2 as YYEEEE. V was pared by 4 bases and J by 1 base, with 6 bases between. This CDR3 has 12 residues. The chain's CDR3 is CASSIYSYEQYF. CDR3 nucleotides: TGTGCCAGCAGCATATATTCCTACGAGCAGTACTTC.

For the CDR3, the DNA is TGTGCCAGCAGCCTGGACATCTATGGCTACACCTTC. Translated: CASSLDIYGYTF. The V gene is TRBV11-2, the J gene TRBJ1-2; tentative D call: TRBD1 (5 bases). V was shortened by 5 bases and J by 4 bases, with 8 bases between the two germline ends. CDR3 length equals 12 residues. Germline V CDR1 and CDR2: SGHAT, FQNNGV.

As DNA, the CDR3 is TGTGCCAGCAGTGTTGAGCGGACGGTGATCAAGTGGCCCCAGCATTTT. As protein: CASSVERTVIKWPQHF. This sequence joins TRBV6-1 and TRBJ1-5; D is unresolved. The ends were cut back, 4 bases at V and 9 bases at J, with 22 bases in the middle. The CDR3 contains 16 residues. Germline values: CDR1 MNHNS, CDR2 SASEGT.

V usage is TRBV5-4 and J usage is TRBJ1-3; tentatively, D is TRBD1 (6 bases). Trimming stripped 3 bases from V and 4 bases from J, with 8 bases between. CDR3 size: 13 residues. Per the germline V gene, CDR1 is SGHNT and CDR2 is YYREEE (reference sequence). The DNA for the CDR3 is TGTGCCAGCAGCTCCACAGGGGGAAACACCATATATTTT. It specifies CASSSTGGNTIYF.

The CDR3 region has the DNA TGTGCCAGCACCCCTAGCGGGAGATCGCTTAATGAGCAGTTCTTC. This codes for CASTPSGRSLNEQFF. This rearrangement joins TRBV5-4 to TRBJ2-1, with 10 bases that match TRBD2. V was clipped by 6 bases and J by 7 bases; unmatched bases: 10. This CDR3 has 15 residues. Germline lookup yields CDR1 SGHNT and CDR2 YYREEE (reference sequence).

V usage is TRBV5-1 and J usage is TRBJ2-7, with 7 bases aligning to TRBD1. The CDR3 is 16 residues long. Germline CDR1 reads SGHRS; CDR2 reads YFSETQ. V lost 4 bases to trimming and J lost 1 base; unmatched junction nucleotides: 11. DNA for the CDR3: TGCGCCAGCAGCCTCGCGCTGACGGGACAGTCCTACGAGCAGTACTTC. Its translation is CASSLALTGQSYEQYF. The full variable domain, its missing parts supplied by reference TRBV5-1 and TRBJ2-7, is KAGVTQTPRYLIKTRGQQVTLSCSPISGHRSVSWYQQTPGQGLQFLFEYFSETQRNKGNFPGRFSGRQFSNSRSEMNVSTLELGDSALYLCASSLALTGQSYEQYFGPGTRLTVT.

This clone was observed a single time. The rearrangement joins TRBV5-4 to TRBJ2-1, with 7 positions matching TRBD1. This CDR3 is built from 14 residues. The germline gives CDR1 SGHNT, CDR2 YYREEE (reference sequence). V was clipped by 3 bases and J by 7 bases; unmatched bases: 7. The CDR3 DNA reads as TGTGCCAGCAGCTCCAAGACAGGGTCGAATGAGCAGTTCTTC. It encodes CASSSKTGSNEQFF.

The chain joins TRBV28 to TRBJ2-1; D is undetermined. The ends were cut back, 8 bases at V and 9 bases at J, with 11 bases in the middle. CDR3 size: 11 residues. Per germline, CDR1 MDHEN and CDR2 SYDVKM. The CDR3 DNA is TGTGCCAGCTCCCACATACCTGAGCAGTTCTTC. Protein sequence: CASSHIPEQFF.